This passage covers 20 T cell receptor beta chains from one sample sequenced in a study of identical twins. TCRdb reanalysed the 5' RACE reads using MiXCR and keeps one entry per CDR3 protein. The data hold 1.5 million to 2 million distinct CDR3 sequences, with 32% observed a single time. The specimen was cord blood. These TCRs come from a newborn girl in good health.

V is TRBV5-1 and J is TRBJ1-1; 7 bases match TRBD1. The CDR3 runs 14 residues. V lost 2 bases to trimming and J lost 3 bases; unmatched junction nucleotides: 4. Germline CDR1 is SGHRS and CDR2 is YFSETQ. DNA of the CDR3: TGCGCCAGCAGCTTCGGGACAGCCTACACTGAAGCTTTCTTT. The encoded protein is CASSFGTAYTEAFF. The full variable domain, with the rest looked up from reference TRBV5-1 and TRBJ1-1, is KAGVTQTPRYLIKTRGQQVTLSCSPISGHRSVSWYQQTPGQGLQFLFEYFSETQRNKGNFPGRFSGRQFSNSRSEMNVSTLELGDSALYLCASSFGTAYTEAFFGQGTRLTVV.

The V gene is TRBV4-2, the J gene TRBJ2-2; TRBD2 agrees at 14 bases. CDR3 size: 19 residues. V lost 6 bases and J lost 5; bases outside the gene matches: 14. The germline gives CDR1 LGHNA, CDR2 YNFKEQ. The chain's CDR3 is CASSYSSWTSGRTTGELFF. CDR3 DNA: TGTGCCAGCAGTTACAGCAGTTGGACTAGCGGGAGGACGACCGGGGAGCTGTTTTTT.

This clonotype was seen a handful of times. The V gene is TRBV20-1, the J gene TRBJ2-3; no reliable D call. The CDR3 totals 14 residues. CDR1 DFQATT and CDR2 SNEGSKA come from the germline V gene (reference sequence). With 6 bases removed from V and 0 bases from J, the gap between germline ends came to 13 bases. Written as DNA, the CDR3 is TGCAGTGCCCCCCTCGGTACTAGCACAGATACGCAGTATTTT. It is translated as CSAPLGTSTDTQYF.

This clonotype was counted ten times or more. DNA for the CDR3: TGCAGCGTTGAAATCCAGGGTAAGGACTACGAGCAGTACTTC. It is translated as CSVEIQGKDYEQYF. The gene calls are TRBV29-1 and TRBJ2-7; a weak D match, TRBD1 (5 bases). The germline V gene encodes CDR1 SQVTM and CDR2 ANQGSEA. V was clipped by 2 bases and J by 3 bases, with 14 bases between them. This CDR3 contains 14 residues.

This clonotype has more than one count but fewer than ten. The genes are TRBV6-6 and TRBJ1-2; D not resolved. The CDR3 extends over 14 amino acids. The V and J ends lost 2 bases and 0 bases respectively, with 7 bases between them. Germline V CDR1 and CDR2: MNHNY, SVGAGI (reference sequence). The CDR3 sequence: CASSYPGPNYGYTF. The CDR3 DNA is TGTGCCAGCAGTTACCCAGGCCCTAACTATGGCTACACCTTC.

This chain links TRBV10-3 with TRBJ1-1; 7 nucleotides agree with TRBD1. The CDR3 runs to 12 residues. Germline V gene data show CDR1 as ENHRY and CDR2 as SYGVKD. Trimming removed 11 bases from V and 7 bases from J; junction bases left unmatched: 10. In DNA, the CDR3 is TGTGCCGGCAGCGACAGGGCGGGTGAAGCTTTCTTT. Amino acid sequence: CAGSDRAGEAFF.

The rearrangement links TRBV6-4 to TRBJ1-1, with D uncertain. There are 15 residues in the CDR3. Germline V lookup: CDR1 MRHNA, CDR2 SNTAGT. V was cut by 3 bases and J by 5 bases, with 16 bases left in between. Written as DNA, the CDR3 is TGTGCCAGCAGTGAGGGTGCGGGGATGAGGACTGAAGCTTTCTTT. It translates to CASSEGAGMRTEAFF.

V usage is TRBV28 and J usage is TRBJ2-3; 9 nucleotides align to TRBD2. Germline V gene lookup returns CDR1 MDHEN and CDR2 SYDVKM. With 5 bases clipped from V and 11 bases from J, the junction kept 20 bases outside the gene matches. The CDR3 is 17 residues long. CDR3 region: CASSPRLAEGPLDGQYF. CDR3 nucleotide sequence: TGTGCCAGCAGTCCTCGACTAGCGGAAGGGCCCCTGGACGGGCAGTATTTT.

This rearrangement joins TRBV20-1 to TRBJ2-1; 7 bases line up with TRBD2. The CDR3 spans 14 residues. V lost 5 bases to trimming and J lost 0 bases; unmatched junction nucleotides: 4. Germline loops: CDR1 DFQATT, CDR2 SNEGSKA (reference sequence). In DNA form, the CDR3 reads TGCAGTGCTCATAGCGGGTACTCCTACAATGAGCAGTTCTTC. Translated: CSAHSGYSYNEQFF.

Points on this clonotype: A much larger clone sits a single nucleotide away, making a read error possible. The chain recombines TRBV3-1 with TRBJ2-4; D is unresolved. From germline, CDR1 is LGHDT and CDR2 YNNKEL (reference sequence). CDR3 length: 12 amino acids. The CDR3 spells CSSSQYGSIQYF. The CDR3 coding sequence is TGTTCCAGCAGCCAATACGGGTCGATTCAGTACTTC.

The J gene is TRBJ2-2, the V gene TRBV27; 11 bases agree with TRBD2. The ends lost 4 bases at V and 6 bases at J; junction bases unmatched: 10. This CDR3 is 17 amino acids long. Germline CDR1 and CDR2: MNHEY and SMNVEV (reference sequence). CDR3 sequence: CASSSKAPGLAAGELFF. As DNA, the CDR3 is TGTGCCAGCAGTTCCAAGGCACCGGGACTAGCGGCCGGGGAGCTGTTTTTT.

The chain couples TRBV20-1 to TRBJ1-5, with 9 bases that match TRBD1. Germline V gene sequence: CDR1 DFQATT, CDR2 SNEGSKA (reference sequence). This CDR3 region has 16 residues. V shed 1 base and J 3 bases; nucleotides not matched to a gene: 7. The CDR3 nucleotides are TGCAGTGCTAGAGTCCAGGGGACAGGGTTCAATCAGCCCCAGCATTTT. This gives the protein CSARVQGTGFNQPQHF.

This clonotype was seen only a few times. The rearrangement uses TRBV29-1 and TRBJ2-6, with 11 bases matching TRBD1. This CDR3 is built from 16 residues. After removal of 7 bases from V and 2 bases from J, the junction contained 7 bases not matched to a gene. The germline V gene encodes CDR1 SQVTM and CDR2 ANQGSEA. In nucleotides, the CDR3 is TGCAGCGCCACAGGACAGGGGGCGACTGGGGCCAACGTCCTGACTTTC. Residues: CSATGQGATGANVLTF.

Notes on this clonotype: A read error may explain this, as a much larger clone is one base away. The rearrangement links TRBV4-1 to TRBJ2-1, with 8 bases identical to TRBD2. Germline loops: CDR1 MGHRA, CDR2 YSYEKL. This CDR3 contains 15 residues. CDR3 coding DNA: TGCGCCAGCGGCCAAGCCGGGACTAGCTACAATGAGCAGTTCTTC. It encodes CASGQAGTSYNEQFF.

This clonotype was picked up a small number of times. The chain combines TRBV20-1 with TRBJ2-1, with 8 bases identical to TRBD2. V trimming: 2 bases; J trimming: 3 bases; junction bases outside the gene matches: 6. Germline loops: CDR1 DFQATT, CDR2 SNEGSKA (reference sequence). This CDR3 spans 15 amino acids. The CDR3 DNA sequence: TGCAGTGCTAGATCTGCGGGGGGTTTCTACAATGAGCAGTTCTTC. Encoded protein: CSARSAGGFYNEQFF.

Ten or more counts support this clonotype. The CDR3 loop reads CSVEDWDTQYF. DNA for the CDR3: TGCAGCGTTGAAGATTGGGATACGCAGTATTTT. V is TRBV29-1 and J is TRBJ2-3; D is uncertain. V was cut by 0 bases and J by 6 bases, with 4 bases left in between. Per germline, CDR1 SQVTM and CDR2 ANQGSEA. The CDR3 length is 11 residues.

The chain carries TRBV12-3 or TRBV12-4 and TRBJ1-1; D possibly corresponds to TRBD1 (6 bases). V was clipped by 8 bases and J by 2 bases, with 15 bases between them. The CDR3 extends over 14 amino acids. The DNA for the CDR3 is TGTGCCAGCCTACTGACAGGAATTAACACTGAAGCTTTCTTT. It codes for CASLLTGINTEAFF.

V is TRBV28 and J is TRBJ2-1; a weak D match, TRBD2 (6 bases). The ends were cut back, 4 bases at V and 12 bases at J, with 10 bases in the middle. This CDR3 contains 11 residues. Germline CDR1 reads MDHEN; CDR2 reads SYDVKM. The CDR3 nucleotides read TGTGCCAGCAGTTCGTGGGACTTGCAGTTCTTC. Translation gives CASSSWDLQFF.

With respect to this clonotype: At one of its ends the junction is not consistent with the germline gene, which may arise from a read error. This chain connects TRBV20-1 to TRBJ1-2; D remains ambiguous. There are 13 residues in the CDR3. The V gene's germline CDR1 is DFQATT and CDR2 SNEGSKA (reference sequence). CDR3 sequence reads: CSARVLTAGGCTF. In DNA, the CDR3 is TGCAGTGCTAGAGTACTTACGGCCGGTGGCTGCACCTTC.

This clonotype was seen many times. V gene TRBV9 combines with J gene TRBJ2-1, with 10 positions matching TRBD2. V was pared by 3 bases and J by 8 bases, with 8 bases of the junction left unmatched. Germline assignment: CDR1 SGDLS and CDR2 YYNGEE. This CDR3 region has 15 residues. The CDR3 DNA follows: TGTGCCAGCAGCGCCCTAGCGGGAGAAGTCTATGAGCAGTTCTTC. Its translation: CASSALAGEVYEQFF.